One and the same sample provided the 4 T cell receptor beta chains below, sequenced in a study of shared clonotypes between healthy human individuals. Repertoires were generated with immunoSEQ multiplex PCR, while TCRdb's copy carries only in-frame clones and drops some. The sample includes 1.5 million to 2.5 million clones, approximately 95% of them seen just once. Naive CD8 cells comprised CD45RO-negative, CCR7-positively selected cells, excluding terminally differentiated effector memory CD45RA+ cells. Sequenced input: naive CD8+ T cells sorted from blood. The receptors here all came from a young man in good health.

V gene TRBV5-6 combines with J gene TRBJ1-1; D unclear. This CDR3 is built from 13 residues. V was shortened by 0 bases and J by 6 bases, with 9 bases between the two germline ends. Germline CDR1 reads SGHDT; CDR2 reads YYEEEE. CDR3 DNA: TGTGCCAGCAGCTTGGCACCACGGGCTGAAGCTTTCTTT. This gives the protein CASSLAPRAEAFF.

The V and J genes are TRBV10-1 and TRBJ2-1; 13 nucleotides align to TRBD2. J gave up 10 bases and V 0 bases, and 6 bases lay outside the gene matches. The germline V gene has CDR1 WNHNN and CDR2 SYGVQD (reference sequence). This CDR3 contains 16 residues. The CDR3 nucleotides are TGCGCCAGCAGTGAGTCTGGACTAGCGGGAGATCGGGAGCAGTTCTTC. It codes for CASSESGLAGDREQFF.

The rearrangement joins TRBV7-6 to TRBJ2-7, with D uncertain. Trimming shortened V by 5 bases and J by 6 bases, and 14 bases separated the two germline ends. There are 13 residues in the CDR3. Germline V gene sequence: CDR1 SGHVS, CDR2 FNYEAQ. The CDR3 here is CASSLTPSGEQYF. CDR3 coding DNA: TGTGCCAGCAGCCTGACTCCCTCCGGCGAGCAGTACTTC.

V and J are TRBV19 and TRBJ2-7; D remains unclear. CDR3 length: 14 residues. Germline lookup yields CDR1 LNHDA and CDR2 SQIVND (reference sequence). V was cut by 3 bases and J by 2 bases, with 11 bases left in between. The CDR3 sequence: CASSMAYPAYEQYF. The CDR3 region has the DNA TGTGCCAGTAGTATGGCCTACCCCGCCTACGAGCAGTACTTC. The full variable domain, rest sourced from reference TRBV19 and TRBJ2-7, is DGGITQSPKYLFRKEGQNVTLSCEQNLNHDAMYWYRQDPGQGLRLIYYSQIVNDFQKGDIAEGYSVSREKKESFPLTVTSAQKNPTAFYLCASSMAYPAYEQYFGPGTRLTVT.